This T cell receptor (beta chain) emerged from a study of CD8 T cells in ankylosing spondylitis. Quantitative 5'-RACE was performed with molecular barcodes, and it yielded the TCR beta libraries. Via MiXCR, TCRdb re-called the 5' RACE reads, giving one row per CDR3 protein. The table lists roughly 450,000 distinct CDR3 sequences, roughly 26% of them singletons. Study results and caveats: What seemed typical of ankylosing spondylitis blood was a TCR beta motif built from roughly eight highly homologous variants. Matched ankylosing spondylitis synovial fluid reportedly contained a significantly enriched population of disease-linked clones. Both synovial fluid and blood in reactive arthritis had previously been reported to carry some motif variants.

Germline CDR1 DFQATT, CDR2 SNEGSKA (reference sequence). V gave up 6 bases and J gave up 2 bases, with 11 bases separating them. CDR3 length: 13 amino acids. Note on this clonotype: Antigen: not known.

Sequencing was performed on blood, either unsorted or a sorted T cell fraction (not recorded which). The genes are TRBV20-1 and TRBJ1-3, with D possibly being TRBD1 (6 bases). This sequence was found in a male donor with ankylosing spondylitis. CDR3 nucleotides: TGCAGTGCCTATAGGACAGCTGGAAACACCATATATTTT. It specifies CSAYRTAGNTIYF.